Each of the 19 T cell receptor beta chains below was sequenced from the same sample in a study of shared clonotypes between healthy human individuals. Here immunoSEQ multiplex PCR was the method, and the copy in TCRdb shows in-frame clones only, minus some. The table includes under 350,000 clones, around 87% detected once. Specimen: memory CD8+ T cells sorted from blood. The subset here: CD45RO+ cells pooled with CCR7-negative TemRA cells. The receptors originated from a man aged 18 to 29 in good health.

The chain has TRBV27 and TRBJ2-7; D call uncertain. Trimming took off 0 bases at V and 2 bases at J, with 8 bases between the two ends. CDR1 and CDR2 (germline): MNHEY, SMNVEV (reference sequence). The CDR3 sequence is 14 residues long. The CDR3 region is CASSLSPPTYEQYF. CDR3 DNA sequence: TGTGCCAGCAGTTTATCCCCTCCTACCTACGAGCAGTACTTC.

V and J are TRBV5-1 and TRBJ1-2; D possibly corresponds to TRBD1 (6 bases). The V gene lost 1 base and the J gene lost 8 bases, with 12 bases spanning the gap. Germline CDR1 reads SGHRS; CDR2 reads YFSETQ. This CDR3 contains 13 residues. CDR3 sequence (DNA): TGCGCCAGCAGCTTGACAGGGCGGGACGGCTACACCTTC. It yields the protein CASSLTGRDGYTF.

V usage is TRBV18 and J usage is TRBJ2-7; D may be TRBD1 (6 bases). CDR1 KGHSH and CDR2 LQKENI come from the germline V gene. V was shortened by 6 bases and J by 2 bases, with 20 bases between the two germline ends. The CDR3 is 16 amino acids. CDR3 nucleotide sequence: TGTGCCAGCTCCCATACAGGGTGGGGGCCTGCCTACGAGCAGTACTTC. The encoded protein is CASSHTGWGPAYEQYF.

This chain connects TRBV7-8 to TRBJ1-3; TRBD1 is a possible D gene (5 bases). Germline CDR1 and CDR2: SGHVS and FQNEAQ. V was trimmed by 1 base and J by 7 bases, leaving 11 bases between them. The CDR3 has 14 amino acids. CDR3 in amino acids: CASSLVGTSNTIYF. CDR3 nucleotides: TGTGCCAGCAGCTTAGTAGGGACCTCCAACACCATATATTTT.

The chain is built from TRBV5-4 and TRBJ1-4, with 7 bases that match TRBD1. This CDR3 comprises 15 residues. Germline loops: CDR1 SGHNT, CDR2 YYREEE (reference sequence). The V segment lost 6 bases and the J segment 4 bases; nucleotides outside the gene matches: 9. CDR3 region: CASTRRGGGNEKLFF. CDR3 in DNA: TGTGCCAGCACAAGGAGAGGGGGCGGTAATGAAAAACTGTTTTTT.

The CDR3 protein is CASSFSGFGADTQYF. The CDR3 DNA follows: TGTGCCAGCAGTTTTTCCGGGTTCGGCGCAGATACGCAGTATTTT. The chain joins TRBV28 to TRBJ2-3; no clear D. The CDR3 length is 15 residues. V shed 3 bases and J shed 4 bases, with 14 bases lying between them. CDR1 is MDHEN and CDR2 is SYDVKM in the germline V gene.

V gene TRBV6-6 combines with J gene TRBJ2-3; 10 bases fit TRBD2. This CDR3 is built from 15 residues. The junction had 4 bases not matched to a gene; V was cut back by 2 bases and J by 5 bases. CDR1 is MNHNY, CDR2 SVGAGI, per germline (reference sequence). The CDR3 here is CASSYGLAGVDTQYF. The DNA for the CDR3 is TGTGCCAGCAGTTACGGGCTAGCGGGAGTAGATACGCAGTATTTT.

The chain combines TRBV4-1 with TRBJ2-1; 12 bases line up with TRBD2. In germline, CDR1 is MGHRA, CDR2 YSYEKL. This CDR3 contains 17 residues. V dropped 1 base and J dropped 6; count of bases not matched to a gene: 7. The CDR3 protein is CASSQGTSGMGTNEQFF. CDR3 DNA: TGCGCCAGCAGCCAAGGGACTAGCGGGATGGGCACCAATGAGCAGTTCTTC.

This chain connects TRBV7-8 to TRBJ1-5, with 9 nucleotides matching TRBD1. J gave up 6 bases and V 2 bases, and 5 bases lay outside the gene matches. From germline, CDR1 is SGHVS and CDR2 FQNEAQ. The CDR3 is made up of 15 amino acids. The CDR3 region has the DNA TGTGCCAGCAGCTTATACGGACAGGGGACTCAGCCCCAGCATTTT. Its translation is CASSLYGQGTQPQHF.

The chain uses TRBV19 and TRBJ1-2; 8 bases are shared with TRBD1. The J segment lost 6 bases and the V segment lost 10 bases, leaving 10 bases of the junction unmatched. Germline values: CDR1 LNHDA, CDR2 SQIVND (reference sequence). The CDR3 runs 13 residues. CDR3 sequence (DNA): TGTGCCATCCCGACAGGGGATTTGAATGGCTACACCTTC. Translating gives CAIPTGDLNGYTF. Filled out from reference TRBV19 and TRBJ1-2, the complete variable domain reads DGGITQSPKYLFRKEGQNVTLSCEQNLNHDAMYWYRQDPGQGLRLIYYSQIVNDFQKGDIAEGYSVSREKKESFPLTVTSAQKNPTAFYLCAIPTGDLNGYTFGSGTRLTVV.

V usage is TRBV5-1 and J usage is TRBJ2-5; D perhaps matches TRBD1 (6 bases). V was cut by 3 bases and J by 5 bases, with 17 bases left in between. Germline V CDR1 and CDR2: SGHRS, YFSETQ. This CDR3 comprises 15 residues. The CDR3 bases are TGCGCCAGCAGCTCCGGGACATCGACGTGGGAGACCCAGTACTTC. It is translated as CASSSGTSTWETQYF. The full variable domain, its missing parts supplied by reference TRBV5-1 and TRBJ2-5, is KAGVTQTPRYLIKTRGQQVTLSCSPISGHRSVSWYQQTPGQGLQFLFEYFSETQRNKGNFPGRFSGRQFSNSRSEMNVSTLELGDSALYLCASSSGTSTWETQYFGPGTRLLVL.

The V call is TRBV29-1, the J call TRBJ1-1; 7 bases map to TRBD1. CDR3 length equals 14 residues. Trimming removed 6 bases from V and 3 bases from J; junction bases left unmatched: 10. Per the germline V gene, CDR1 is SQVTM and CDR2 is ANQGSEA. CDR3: CSVVGTAEDTEAFF. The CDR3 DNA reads TGCAGCGTCGTTGGGACAGCTGAGGACACTGAAGCTTTCTTT.

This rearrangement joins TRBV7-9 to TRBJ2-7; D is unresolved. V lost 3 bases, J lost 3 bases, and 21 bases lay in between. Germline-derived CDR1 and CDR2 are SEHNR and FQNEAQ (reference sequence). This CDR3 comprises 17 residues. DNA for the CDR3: TGTGCCAGCAGCTTTGTTTATCACGGTTCACCCCGCTACGAGCAGTACTTC. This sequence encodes CASSFVYHGSPRYEQYF.

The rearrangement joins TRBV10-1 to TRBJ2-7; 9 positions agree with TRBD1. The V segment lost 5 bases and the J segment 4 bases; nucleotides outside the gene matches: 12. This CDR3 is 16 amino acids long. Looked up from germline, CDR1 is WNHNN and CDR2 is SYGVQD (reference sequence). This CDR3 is CASSKGTGTLLYEQYF. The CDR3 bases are TGCGCCAGCAGTAAAGGGACAGGGACGCTCCTGTACGAGCAGTACTTC.

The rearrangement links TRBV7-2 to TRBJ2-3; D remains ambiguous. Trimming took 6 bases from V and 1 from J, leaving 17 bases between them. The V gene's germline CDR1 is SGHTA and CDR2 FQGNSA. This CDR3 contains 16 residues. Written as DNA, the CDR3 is TGTGCCAGCAGGCCCAAGGCAAAGAGTGGCACAGATACGCAGTATTTT. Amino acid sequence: CASRPKAKSGTDTQYF.

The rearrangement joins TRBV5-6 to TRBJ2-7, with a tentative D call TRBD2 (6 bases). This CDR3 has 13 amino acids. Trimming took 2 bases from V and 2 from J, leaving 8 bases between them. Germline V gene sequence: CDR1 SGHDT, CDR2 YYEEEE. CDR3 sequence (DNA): TGTGCCAGCAGCTTAGGACTAACCTACGAGCAGTACTTC. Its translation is CASSLGLTYEQYF.

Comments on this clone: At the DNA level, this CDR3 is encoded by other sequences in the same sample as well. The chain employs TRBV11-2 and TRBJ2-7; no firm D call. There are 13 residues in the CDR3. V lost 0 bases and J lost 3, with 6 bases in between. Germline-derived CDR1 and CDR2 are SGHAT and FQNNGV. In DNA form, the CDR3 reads TGTGCCAGCAGCTTAGATTACGGCTACGAGCAGTACTTC. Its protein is CASSLDYGYEQYF. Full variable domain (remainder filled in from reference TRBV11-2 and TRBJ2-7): EAGVAQSPRYKIIEKRQSVAFWCNPISGHATLYWYQQILGQGPKLLIQFQNNGVVDDSQLPKDRFSAERLKGVDSTLKIQPAKLEDSAVYLCASSLDYGYEQYFGPGTRLTVT.

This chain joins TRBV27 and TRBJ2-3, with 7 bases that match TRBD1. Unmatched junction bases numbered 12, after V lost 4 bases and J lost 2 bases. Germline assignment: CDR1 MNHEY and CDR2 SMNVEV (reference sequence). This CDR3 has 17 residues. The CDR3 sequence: CASSSLAGQASTDTQYF. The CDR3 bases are TGTGCCAGCAGTTCCCTGGCCGGACAGGCCTCCACAGATACGCAGTATTTT.

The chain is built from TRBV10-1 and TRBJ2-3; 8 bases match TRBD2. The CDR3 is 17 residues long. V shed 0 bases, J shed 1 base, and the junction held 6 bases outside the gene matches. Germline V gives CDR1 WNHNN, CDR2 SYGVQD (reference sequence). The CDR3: CASSESLAGPRTDTQYF. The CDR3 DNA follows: TGCGCCAGCAGTGAGTCATTAGCGGGGCCACGCACAGATACGCAGTATTTT.